This TCR beta chain was profiled in a study of long-term antiretroviral therapy in people with HIV. On this clone: The antigen remains undetermined.

General observations from the study: HIV repertoires spanned tighter CDR3 length ranges than controls did. ART was followed by higher diversity that remained below transplant donor controls. Whichever time point was examined, clones expanded before ART dominated the repertoire. Blood collection from about 2003 to 2018 possibly occurred under older ART regimens.

CDR1 is SQVTM, CDR2 ANQGSEA, per germline. CDR3 length: 14 residues. With 7 bases clipped from V and 1 base from J, the junction kept 6 bases outside the gene matches. Running of the v3.0 immunoSEQ assay took place at survey level. Libraries were prepared by immunoSEQ multiplex PCR; TCRdb keeps only in-frame clonotypes and omits some of them. The sample records over 15,000 clones, around 80% being singletons. The sequencing used unsorted PBMCs, collected 0.5 years before starting antiretroviral therapy. This sequence was found in a woman in her 50s with HIV. The chain recombines TRBV29-1 with TRBJ2-2, with 7 bases fitting TRBD1. The CDR3 protein is CSGTDRRNTGELFF. CDR3 DNA: TGCAGCGGGACGGACAGGAGGAACACCGGGGAGCTGTTTTTT.